This TCR beta chain was profiled in a study of cytomegalovirus exposure and HLA in healthy donors. Study-wide results and caveats: The study dropped some indistinguishable V segments, TRBV6-2 and TRBV6-3 among them.

For this clone: Its specificity is not known.

In the PCR, 60 Vbeta and 13 Jbeta primers were used. Profiled with immunoSEQ multiplex PCR; TCRdb holds only in-frame clones, not every one. The sample has about 110,000 clones; 65% to 80% are singletons. Trimming took off 6 bases at V and 8 bases at J, with 19 bases between the two ends. In germline, CDR1 is SNHLY, CDR2 FYNNEI. This CDR3 comprises 14 residues. The sequenced sample was PBMCs. This clonotype was sampled from a female donor in good health and CMV-seropositive. J is TRBJ1-2 and V is TRBV2; possible D gene TRBD1, 6 bases. For the CDR3, the DNA is TGTGCCAGCAGGGGATGGACAGCATCGTTCGGCTACACCTTC. Translating it yields CASRGWTASFGYTF.